The rows below give T cell receptor beta chains drawn from one sample of a study of cytomegalovirus exposure and HLA in healthy donors. Sequencing was performed with immunoSEQ multiplex PCR; in TCRdb, only in-frame clones are kept and a portion is missing. The table has 150,000 to 200,000 clones, over 75% seen once; the top ten hold under 2%. Sequencing input: PBMCs. These receptors originate from a woman aged 25 to 39 in good health and CMV-seronegative. CDR3s include the opening cysteine and the closing phenylalanine or tryptophan. D genes are given only for firm matches. Clone size is given for some rows only: seen once, a few or many times, or a class if the clone is expanded.

TRBJ1-3	NA	TRBV5-8	NA	16	TGTGCCAGCAGCTTAGGGACATTCTCCTCTGGAAACACCATATATTTT	CASSLGTFSSGNTIYF
TRBJ1-2	NA	TRBV10-2	TRBD1	16	TGCGCCAGCAGTGAGGGACAGGGAGTAGCTAACTATGGCTACACCTTC	CASSEGQGVANYGYTF
TRBJ2-7	NA	TRBV5-1	NA	16	TGCGCCAGCAGCCCAGGGTCGGACACGAACCTTTACGAGCAGTACTTC	CASSPGSDTNLYEQYF
TRBJ2-1	NA	TRBV30	NA	12	TGTGCCTGGGAAGGGGCGGGGAATGAGCAGTTCTTC	CAWEGAGNEQFF
TRBJ1-2	once	TRBV29-1	TRBD1	11	TGCAGCGTCGACAGGGGAGGCGGCTACACCTTC	CSVDRGGGYTF
TRBJ1-5	few	TRBV5-1	TRBD1	13	TGCGCCAGCAGACAGGGGGACAATCAGCCCCAGCATTTT	CASRQGDNQPQHF
TRBJ1-3	NA	TRBV5-6	NA	14	TGTGCCAGCAGCAGGTCAGGGGAGAGAAACACCATATATTTT	CASSRSGERNTIYF
TRBJ1-1	NA	TRBV7-2	NA	13	TGTGCCAGCAGCCCCTCGGGTGGTTCTGAAGCTTTCTTT	CASSPSGGSEAFF
TRBJ1-2	once	TRBV2	NA	12	TGTGCCAGCAGTGCTGTCCCCTATGGCTACACCTTC	CASSAVPYGYTF
TRBJ2-7	NA	TRBV9	TRBD2	14	TGTGCCAGGTTAGTAAGCGGGGGGTCCTACGAGCAGTACTTC	CARLVSGGSYEQYF
TRBJ2-3	few	TRBV30	NA	11	TGTGCCTGGAGTGTCTCGGATACGCAGTATTTT	CAWSVSDTQYF
TRBJ1-4	NA	TRBV4-1	TRBD1	14	TGCGCCAGCACCGAAAACAGGGGCAACGAAAAACTGTTTTTT	CASTENRGNEKLFF
TRBJ2-1	NA	TRBV6-5	TRBD1	15	TGTGCCAGCAGAGCGGGACAGGGGGCCTACAATGAGCAGTTCTTC	CASRAGQGAYNEQFF
TRBJ1-5	NA	TRBV2	NA	12	TGTGCCAGCAACGGGGGTAGTCAGCCCCAGCATTTT	CASNGGSQPQHF
TRBJ1-6	NA	TRBV5-1	TRBD1	15	TGCGCCAGCAGCCTGACAGGGGCGTCGGGTTCACCCCTCCACTTT	CASSLTGASGSPLHF
TRBJ2-7	few	TRBV7-2	NA	15	TGTGCCAGCAGCTTAGTTGGGGGGAGCTCCTACGAGCAGTACTTC	CASSLVGGSSYEQYF
TRBJ2-7	NA	TRBV30	NA	15	TGTGCCTGGACCCCCCTCCAGGGCCTTTTCTACGAGCAGTACTTC	CAWTPLQGLFYEQYF
TRBJ2-2	few	TRBV9	NA	17	TGTGCCAGCAGCATCAGCACCGGGACTTTCTATACCGGGGAGCTGTTTTTT	CASSISTGTFYTGELFF
TRBJ2-7	few	TRBV7-2	TRBD2	14	TGTGCCAGCAGCTGGGGGGGAGGCCCCTACGAGCAGTACTTC	CASSWGGGPYEQYF
TRBJ2-7	NA	TRBV7-2	NA	16	TGTGCCAGCAGCCCGCCCACATTTGGACTCCGCCCCGAGCAGTACTTC	CASSPPTFGLRPEQYF
TRBJ2-7	NA	TRBV27	TRBD2	15	TGTGCCAGCAGTGCCGGGACTAGCGGGAGTAACGAGCAGTACTTC	CASSAGTSGSNEQYF
TRBJ1-2	NA	TRBV11-2	NA	12	TGTGCCAGCAGCCAGATGGGGGGGCCCTACACCTTC	CASSQMGGPYTF
TRBJ2-1	NA	TRBV29-1	NA	14	TGCAGCGTTGAAGGAGCGAGTCTAGCTGTTGAGCAGTTCTTC	CSVEGASLAVEQFF
TRBJ2-3	NA	TRBV7-2	TRBD1	16	TGTGCCAGCAGCTCGGGACAGGGGTTAGACACAGATACGCAGTATTTT	CASSSGQGLDTDTQYF
TRBJ2-4	NA	TRBV6-4	NA	17	TGTGCCAGCAGTGACCCGACCTTAGGAGGAGCCAAAAACATTCAGTACTTC	CASSDPTLGGAKNIQYF
TRBJ2-1	NA	TRBV28	NA	13	TGTGCCAGCAGCTTGACATCTTACAATGAGCAGTTCTTC	CASSLTSYNEQFF
TRBJ2-1	once	TRBV19	TRBD1	21	TGTGCCAGTAGTATAGCCCCCTCCCTATTGGGACAGGGGAACTCCTACAATGAGCAGTTCTTC	CASSIAPSLLGQGNSYNEQFF
TRBJ2-5	NA	TRBV5-1	NA	14	TGCGCCAGCAGCTTGGCTTTAGGGGAAGAGACCCAGTACTTC	CASSLALGEETQYF
TRBJ1-1	NA	TRBV6-1	NA	16	TGTGCCAGCAGTGAAGGGGTGGGGCCAGCGAACCCTGAAGCTTTCTTT	CASSEGVGPANPEAFF
TRBJ2-5	few	TRBV5-1	NA	18	TGCGCCAGCAGCTTGGGGGGGGAATTATGGGACAGCAAAGAGACCCAGTACTTC	CASSLGGELWDSKETQYF
TRBJ2-1	NA	TRBV7-3	TRBD2	12	TGTGCCAGCAGCATCGACGGGGGGGAGCAGTTCTTC	CASSIDGGEQFF
TRBJ2-7	NA	TRBV12-5	TRBD1	15	TGTGCTAGTGGTTCCCTCGGGACAGGGGTCGACGAGCAGTACTTC	CASGSLGTGVDEQYF
TRBJ2-1	NA	TRBV7-8	NA	15	TGTGCCAGCAGCTCCCACAGTTCCCTGTACAATGAGCAGTTCTTC	CASSSHSSLYNEQFF
TRBJ2-2	NA	TRBV5-1	NA	17	TGCGCCAGCAGCTTGGCCGGAGGGGACGCGAACACCGGGGAGCTGTTTTTT	CASSLAGGDANTGELFF
TRBJ1-3	few	TRBV5-1	TRBD1	15	TGCGCCAGCAGCTCCGGGACAGGGGCTGGAAACACCATATATTTT	CASSSGTGAGNTIYF
TRBJ2-7	NA	TRBV18	TRBD1	16	TGTGCCAGCTCAGAATCCGGGACAGGGGGCTTGTACGAGCAGTACTTC	CASSESGTGGLYEQYF
TRBJ1-5	once	TRBV27	NA	15	TGTGCCAGCAGCAGAATCGGCGGCTACAATCAGCCCCAGCATTTT	CASSRIGGYNQPQHF
TRBJ2-2	NA	TRBV7-3	TRBD2	17	TGTGCCAGCAGCCCCGGGACTAGCGGTCCGAACACCGGGGAGCTGTTTTTT	CASSPGTSGPNTGELFF
TRBJ1-1	NA	TRBV7-9	NA	15	TGTGCCAGCAACCCAGGCGGGACTACGAACACTGAAGCTTTCTTT	CASNPGGTTNTEAFF
TRBJ2-5	NA	TRBV9	NA	14	TGTGCCAGCAGCGTAGGTAGAGGGAGGGAGACCCAGTACTTC	CASSVGRGRETQYF
TRBJ2-2	NA	TRBV7-3	TRBD1	16	TGTGCCAGCAGCTATCTCACACACAGGGGCACCGGGGAGCTGTTTTTT	CASSYLTHRGTGELFF